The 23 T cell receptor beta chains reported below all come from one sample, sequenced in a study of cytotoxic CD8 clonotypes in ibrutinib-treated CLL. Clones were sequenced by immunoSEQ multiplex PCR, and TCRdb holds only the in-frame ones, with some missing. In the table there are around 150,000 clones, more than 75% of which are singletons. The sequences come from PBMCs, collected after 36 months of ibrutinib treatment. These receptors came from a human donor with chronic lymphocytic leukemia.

CDR3 nucleotide sequence: TGTGCCAGCAGCGTAGCCCGGGAAATTTTTACGGGATATGGCTACACCTTC. Its translation: CASSVAREIFTGYGYTF. V gene TRBV9 combines with J gene TRBJ1-2; no reliable D call. Looked up from germline, CDR1 is SGDLS and CDR2 is YYNGEE. The V end lost 0 bases, the J end lost 5 bases, and 20 bases lay between the germline ends. CDR3 length: 17 amino acids.

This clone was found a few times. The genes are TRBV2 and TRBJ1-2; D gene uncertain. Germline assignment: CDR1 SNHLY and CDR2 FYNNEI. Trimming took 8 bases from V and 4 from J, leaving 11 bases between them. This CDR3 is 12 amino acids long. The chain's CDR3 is CASEKVSYGYTF. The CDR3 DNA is TGTGCCAGCGAGAAGGTGTCCTATGGCTACACCTTC.

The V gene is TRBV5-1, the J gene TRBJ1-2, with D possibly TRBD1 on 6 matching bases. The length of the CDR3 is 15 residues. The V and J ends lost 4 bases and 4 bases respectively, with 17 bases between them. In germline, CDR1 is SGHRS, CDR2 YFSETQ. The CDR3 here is CASSPWGQRSYGYTF. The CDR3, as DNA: TGCGCCAGCAGCCCGTGGGGACAAAGGTCCTATGGCTACACCTTC.

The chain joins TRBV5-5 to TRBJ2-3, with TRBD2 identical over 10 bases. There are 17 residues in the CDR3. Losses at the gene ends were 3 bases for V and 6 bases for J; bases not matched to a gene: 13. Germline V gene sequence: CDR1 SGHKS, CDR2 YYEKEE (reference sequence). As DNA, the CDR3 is TGTGCCAGCAGCTCCAGCGGGAGGGCCAGACCCGCCGATACGCAGTATTTT. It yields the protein CASSSSGRARPADTQYF. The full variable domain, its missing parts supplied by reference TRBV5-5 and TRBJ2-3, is DAGVTQSPTHLIKTRGQQVTLRCSPISGHKSVSWYQQVLGQGPQFIFQYYEKEERGRGNFPDRFSARQFPNYSSELNVNALLLGDSALYLCASSSSGRARPADTQYFGPGTRLTVL.

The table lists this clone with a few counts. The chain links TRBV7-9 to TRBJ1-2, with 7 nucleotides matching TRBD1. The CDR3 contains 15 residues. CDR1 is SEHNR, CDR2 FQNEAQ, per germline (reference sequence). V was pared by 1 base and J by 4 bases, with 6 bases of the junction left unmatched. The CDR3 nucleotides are TGTGCCAGCAGCTTAGGGTACCGGGACAGCTATGGCTACACCTTC. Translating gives CASSLGYRDSYGYTF.

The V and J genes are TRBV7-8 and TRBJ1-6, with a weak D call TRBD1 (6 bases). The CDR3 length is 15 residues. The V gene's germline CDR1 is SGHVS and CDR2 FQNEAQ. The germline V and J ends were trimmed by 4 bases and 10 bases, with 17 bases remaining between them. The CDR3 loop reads CASSSRTVGGSPLHF. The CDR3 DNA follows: TGTGCCAGCAGCTCCAGGACAGTCGGCGGGTCACCCCTCCACTTT.

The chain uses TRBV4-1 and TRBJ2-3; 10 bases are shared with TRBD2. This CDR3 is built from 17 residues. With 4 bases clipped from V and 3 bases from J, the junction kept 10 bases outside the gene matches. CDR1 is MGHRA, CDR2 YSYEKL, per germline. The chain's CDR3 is CASSLSSSGGLTDTQYF. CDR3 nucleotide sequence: TGCGCCAGCAGCCTTAGTTCTAGCGGGGGTTTGACAGATACGCAGTATTTT.

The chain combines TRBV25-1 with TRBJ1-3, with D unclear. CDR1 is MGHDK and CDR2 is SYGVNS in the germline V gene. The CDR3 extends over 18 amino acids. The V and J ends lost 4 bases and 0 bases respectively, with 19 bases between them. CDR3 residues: CASSGGWPYSNSGNTIYF. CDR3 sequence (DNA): TGTGCCAGCAGTGGCGGTTGGCCATATTCCAACTCTGGAAACACCATATATTTT.

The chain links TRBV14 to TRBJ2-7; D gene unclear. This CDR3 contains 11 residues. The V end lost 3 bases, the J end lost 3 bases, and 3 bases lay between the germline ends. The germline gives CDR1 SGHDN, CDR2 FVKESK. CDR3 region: CASSHLYEQYF. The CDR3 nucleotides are TGTGCCAGCAGCCACCTCTACGAGCAGTACTTC.

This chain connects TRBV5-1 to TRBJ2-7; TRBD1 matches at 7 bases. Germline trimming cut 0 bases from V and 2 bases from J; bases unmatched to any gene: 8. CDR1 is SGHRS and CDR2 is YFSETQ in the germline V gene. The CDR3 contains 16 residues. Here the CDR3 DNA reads TGCGCCAGCAGCTTGGAGGGGGCCCTGGGTGCCTACGAGCAGTACTTC. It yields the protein CASSLEGALGAYEQYF.

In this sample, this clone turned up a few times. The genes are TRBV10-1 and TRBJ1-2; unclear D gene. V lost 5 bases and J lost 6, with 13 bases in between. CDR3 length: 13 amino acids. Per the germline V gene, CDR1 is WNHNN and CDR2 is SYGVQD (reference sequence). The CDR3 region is CASSPEPLHGYTF. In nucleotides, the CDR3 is TGCGCCAGCAGTCCCGAGCCACTCCATGGCTACACCTTC.

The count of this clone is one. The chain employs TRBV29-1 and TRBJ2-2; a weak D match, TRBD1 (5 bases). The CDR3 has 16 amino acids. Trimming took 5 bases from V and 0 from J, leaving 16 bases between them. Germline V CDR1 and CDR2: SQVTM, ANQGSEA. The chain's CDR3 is CSVLVTTTANTGELFF. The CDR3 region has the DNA TGCAGCGTTCTAGTAACCACGACAGCGAACACCGGGGAGCTGTTTTTT.

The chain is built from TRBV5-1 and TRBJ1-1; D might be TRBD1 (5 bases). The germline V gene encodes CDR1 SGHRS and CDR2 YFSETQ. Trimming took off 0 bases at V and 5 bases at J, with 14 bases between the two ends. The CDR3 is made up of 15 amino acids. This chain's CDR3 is CASSLGGREATEAFF. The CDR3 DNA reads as TGCGCCAGCAGCTTGGGCGGCAGGGAAGCAACTGAAGCTTTCTTT.

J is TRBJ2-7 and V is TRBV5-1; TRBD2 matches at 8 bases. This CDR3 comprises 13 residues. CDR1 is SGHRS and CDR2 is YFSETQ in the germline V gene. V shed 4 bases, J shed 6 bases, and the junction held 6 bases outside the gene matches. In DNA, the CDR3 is TGCGCCAGCAGCCCGCGGACTAGCCTCGAGCAGTACTTC. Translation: CASSPRTSLEQYF.

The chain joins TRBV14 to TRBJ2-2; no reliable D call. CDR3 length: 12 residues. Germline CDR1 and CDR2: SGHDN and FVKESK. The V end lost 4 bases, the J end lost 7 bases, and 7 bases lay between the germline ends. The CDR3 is CASSPLGGELFF. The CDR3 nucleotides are TGTGCCAGCAGCCCCCTGGGCGGGGAGCTGTTTTTT.

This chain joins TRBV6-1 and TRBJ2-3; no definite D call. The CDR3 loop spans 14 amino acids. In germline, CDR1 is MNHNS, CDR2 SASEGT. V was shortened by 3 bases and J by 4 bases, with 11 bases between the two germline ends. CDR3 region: CASSEGSLPDTQYF. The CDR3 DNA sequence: TGTGCCAGCAGTGAGGGCTCCCTCCCAGATACGCAGTATTTT.

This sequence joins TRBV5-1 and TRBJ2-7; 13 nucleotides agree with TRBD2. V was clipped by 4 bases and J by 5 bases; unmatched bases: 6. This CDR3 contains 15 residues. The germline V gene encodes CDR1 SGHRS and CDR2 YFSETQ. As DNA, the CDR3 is TGCGCCAGCAGCCCTCGGACTAGCGGGAGCAACGAGCAGTACTTC. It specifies CASSPRTSGSNEQYF.

CDR3 bases: TGTGCCAGCAGCTTGGGACTAGCGGGGCACACCGGGGAGCTGTTTTTT. Encoded protein: CASSLGLAGHTGELFF. The chain couples TRBV5-6 to TRBJ2-2; 11 bases line up with TRBD2. The CDR3 consists of 16 residues. J lost 3 bases, V lost 0 bases, and 1 base had no gene match. Germline loops: CDR1 SGHDT, CDR2 YYEEEE.

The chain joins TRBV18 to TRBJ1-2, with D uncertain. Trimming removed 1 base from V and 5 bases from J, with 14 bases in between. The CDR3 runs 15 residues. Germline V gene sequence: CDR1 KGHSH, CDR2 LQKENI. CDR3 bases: TGTGCCAGCTCACCACTAGTTGCCGGATATTATGGCTACACCTTC. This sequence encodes CASSPLVAGYYGYTF.

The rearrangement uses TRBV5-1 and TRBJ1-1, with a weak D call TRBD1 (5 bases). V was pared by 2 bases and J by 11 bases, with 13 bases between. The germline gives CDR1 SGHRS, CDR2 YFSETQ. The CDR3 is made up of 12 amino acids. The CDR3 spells CASSFADRGAFF. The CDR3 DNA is TGCGCCAGCAGCTTCGCTGACAGAGGGGCTTTCTTT. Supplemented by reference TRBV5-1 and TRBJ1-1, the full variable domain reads KAGVTQTPRYLIKTRGQQVTLSCSPISGHRSVSWYQQTPGQGLQFLFEYFSETQRNKGNFPGRFSGRQFSNSRSEMNVSTLELGDSALYLCASSFADRGAFFGQGTRLTVV.

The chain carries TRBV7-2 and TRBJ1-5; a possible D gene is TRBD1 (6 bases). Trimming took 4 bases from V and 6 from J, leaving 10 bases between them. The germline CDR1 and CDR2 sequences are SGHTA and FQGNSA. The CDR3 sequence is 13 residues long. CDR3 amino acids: CASSSQGRQPQHF. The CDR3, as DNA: TGTGCCAGCAGCTCTCAGGGGCGTCAGCCCCAGCATTTT. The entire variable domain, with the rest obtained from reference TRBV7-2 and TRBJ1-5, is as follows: GAGVSQSPSNKVTEKGKDVELRCDPISGHTALYWYRQSLGQGLEFLIYFQGNSAPDKSGLPSDRFSAERTGGSVSTLTIQRTQQEDSAVYLCASSSQGRQPQHFGDGTRLSIL.

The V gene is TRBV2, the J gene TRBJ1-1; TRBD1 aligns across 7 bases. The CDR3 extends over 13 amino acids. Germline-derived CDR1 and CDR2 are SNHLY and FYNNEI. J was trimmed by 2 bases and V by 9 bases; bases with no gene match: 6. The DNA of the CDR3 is TGTGCCAGAACGAGACAGGGAAACACTGAAGCTTTCTTT. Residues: CARTRQGNTEAFF.

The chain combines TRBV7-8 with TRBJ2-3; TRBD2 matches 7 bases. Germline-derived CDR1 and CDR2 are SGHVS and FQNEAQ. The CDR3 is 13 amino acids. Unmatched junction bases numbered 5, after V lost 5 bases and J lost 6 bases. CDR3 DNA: TGTGCCAGCAGCCACGGGACTACGGATACGCAGTATTTT. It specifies CASSHGTTDTQYF. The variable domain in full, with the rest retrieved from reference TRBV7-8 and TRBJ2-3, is GAGVSQSPRYKVAKRGQDVALRCDPISGHVSLFWYQQALGQGPEFLTYFQNEAQLDKSGLPSDRFFAERPEGSVSTLKIQRTQQEDSAVYLCASSHGTTDTQYFGPGTRLTVL.